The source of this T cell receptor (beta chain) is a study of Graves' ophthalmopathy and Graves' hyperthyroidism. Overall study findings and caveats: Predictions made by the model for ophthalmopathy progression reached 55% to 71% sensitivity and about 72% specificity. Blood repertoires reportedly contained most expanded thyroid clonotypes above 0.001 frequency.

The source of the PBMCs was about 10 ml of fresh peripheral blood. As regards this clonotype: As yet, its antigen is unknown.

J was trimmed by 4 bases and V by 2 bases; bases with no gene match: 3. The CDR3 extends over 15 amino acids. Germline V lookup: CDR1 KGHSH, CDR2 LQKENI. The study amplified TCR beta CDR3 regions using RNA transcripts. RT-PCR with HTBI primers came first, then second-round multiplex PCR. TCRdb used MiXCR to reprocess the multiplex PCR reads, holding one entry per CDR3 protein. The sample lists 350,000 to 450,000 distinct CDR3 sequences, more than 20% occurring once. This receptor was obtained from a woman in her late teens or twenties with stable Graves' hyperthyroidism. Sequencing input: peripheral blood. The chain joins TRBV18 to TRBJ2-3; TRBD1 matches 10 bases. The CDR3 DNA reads TGTGCCAGCTCACCAGGACAGGGGGACCCAGATACGCAGTATTTT. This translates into CASSPGQGDPDTQYF. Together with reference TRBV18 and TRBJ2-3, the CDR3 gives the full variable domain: NAGVMQNPRHLVRRRGQEARLRCSPMKGHSHVYWYRQLPEEGLKFMVYLQKENIIDESGMPKERFSAEFPKEGPSILRIQQVVRGDSAAYFCASSPGQGDPDTQYFGPGTRLTVL.